The text below deals with one T cell receptor beta chain. This clone occurred a few times. The antigen it binds to is not known. No much larger clonotype is one base removed from it; base qualities were not supplied. This sample is drawn from a study of blood T cell repertoires in COVID-19 (TCRdb year 2020). Turning to the overall study: Collaborator samples came from the United States, Italy and Spain and covered acute and convalescent phases of COVID-19. Where available, HLA class I and class II types were taken from metadata supplied by the sample provider and were not determined by assay-based typing. The samples were drawn from two sources: the first 160 participants of the ongoing ImmuneRACE study, and fewer than 1,500 subjects contributed by 6 global collaborators. The dataset comprised deeply sampled blood TCRbeta repertoires from subjects exposed to, actively infected with, or recovered from COVID-19. A de-identified subject ID, COVID-19 status, age in years and sex were almost always included in the sample metadata. The material from the prospective study consisted of cDNA or gDNA derived from T cells, B-cell-depleted T cells, or PBMCs. The repertoires were released in a freely available public database intended as a resource for research on the immune response to SARS-CoV-2. Overall results and qualifications from the work: How much clinical and demographic metadata was included differed by source and by participant, and the metadata was provided uncurated.

TCRbeta CDR3 regions were amplified from genomic DNA using the immunoSEQ Assay, a bias-controlled multiplex PCR. On the study's bioinformatics: Nucleated cell counts per sample were estimated from amplification of reference gene primers within the assay. To quantify the absolute abundance of each unique TCRbeta CDR3 rearrangement, sequence reads were collapsed and filtered. Productive Simpson clonality was computed per sample as the square root of Simpson's diversity index over productive rearrangements. Entries here come from immuneACCESS through TCRdb and include only in-frame sequences with V and J called. Some clones fail to appear in such tables; in the studies checked, an unresolved V gene covers under half of the shortfall, and the cause of the remainder is unknown. Clone size and the V and J calls come from that table; the DNA yielded D and trimming. The sample profile shows under 50,000 clones; roughly 71% of them were found once. The ten largest clones take up around 5.9% of the sample.

Collaborating institutions collected whole blood in K2EDTA tubes following their own protocols. For TCRbeta analysis, collaborators shipped samples in one of three forms: frozen whole blood, isolated PBMCs, or DNA extracted from either of those sample types. Sequenced: peripheral blood. The TCR originated in a man aged 80 or over with acute or convalescent COVID-19.

At the DNA level, the sequence is TGTGCTAGTGGTTTGGTAAACAGGGTGGCGGGACTAGCGGGGGGGCTTCCCACAGATACGCAGTATTTT. This yields the protein CASGLVNRVAGLAGGLPTDTQYF. This chain is built from TRBV12-5 and TRBJ2-3; 16 bases in the middle match TRBD2. CDR1 and CDR2, per the germline V gene, are LGHNT and FRNRAP. The junction shows trimming of 0 bases on V and 2 bases on J, and the gene matches do not reach 17 bases of it. From the cysteine up to the phenylalanine, the CDR3 has a length of 23 residues. Just CDR3 DNA is preserved here, 69 bases in frame from base 1.